The following is a T cell receptor beta chain sequence with its context. Its antigen is undetermined. CDR1 and CDR2 (germline): DFQATT, SNEGSKA (reference sequence). With V trimmed by 0 bases and J by 2 bases, 2 bases remained unmatched. This CDR3 comprises 14 residues. The assay that was used to sequence DNA from cultured CD4+ T cells was the Oncomine TCR Beta short-read assay. Scientists extracted genomic DNA from CD4+ T cells grown in culture. TCRdb re-called the PCR reads through MiXCR, storing one row per CDR3 protein. The table has more than 20,000 distinct CDR3 sequences, around 60% seen once. Treatment indicated: approximately 11-day PBMC culture with coronavirus spike peptide pools or control peptides (ViraFEST assay). Before TCRs were sequenced, ViraFEST expanded antigen-specific T cells with peptide pools. This sample was taken from a study of vaccination and CD4 T cells after COVID-19. As for the study in general: Cultures designated as controls were supplied with a CEFX pool, an HIV-1 Nef pool, or no peptide.

Findings and caveats of the study: SARS-CoV-2-reactive clonotypes showed a nonsignificant median rise from approximately 21 to 40.

The chain employs TRBV20-1 and TRBJ1-2; 8 bases line up with TRBD1. The specimen comprised CD4+ T cells from blood, cultured in vitro, sampled after SARS-CoV-2 vaccination. The receptor was isolated from a human donor who received a COVID-19 vaccine. The CDR3 here is CSARDRGQNYGYTF. CDR3 bases: TGCAGTGCTAGAGACAGGGGGCAAAACTATGGCTACACCTTC.